The 18 T cell receptor beta chains listed next were all sequenced from one sample in a study of blood T cells in healthy people across ages. The authors ran a second PCR of 7 to 11 cycles using a sample-barcoded 5' primer and a J-beta primer mix. TCRdb redid the calling of the 5' RACE reads with MiXCR, one entry per CDR3 protein. The sample lists under 2 million distinct CDR3 sequences, around 36% occurring once. Sequencing was carried out using blood. These TCRs come from a woman in her 30s in good health.

The J gene is TRBJ2-1, the V gene TRBV20-1, with 8 bases that match TRBD2. The germline V gene encodes CDR1 DFQATT and CDR2 SNEGSKA (reference sequence). V gave up 4 bases and J gave up 5 bases; unmatched junction bases: 7. The CDR3 totals 14 residues. CDR3 sequence (DNA): TGCAGTGCTACGCGGGGGGCCTTAAACAATGAGCAGTTCTTC. Translated: CSATRGALNNEQFF.

The chain uses TRBV5-6 and TRBJ1-1, with 9 bases aligning to TRBD1. The CDR3 runs to 15 residues. CDR1 SGHDT and CDR2 YYEEEE come from the germline V gene. Trimming at V came to 3 bases and at J to 6 bases, leaving 9 bases not matched to a gene. DNA of the CDR3: TGTGCCAGCAGCTGGCAAGGTGGACAGGGGTCTGAAGCTTTCTTT. Translated: CASSWQGGQGSEAFF.

The chain couples TRBV6-6 to TRBJ1-2, with unresolved D. Looked up from germline, CDR1 is MNHNY and CDR2 is SVGAGI (reference sequence). The CDR3 extends over 12 amino acids. V lost 2 bases to trimming and J lost 8 bases, with 9 bases between them. The CDR3 nucleotides read TGTGCCAGCAGTTACGTCCAGGAAGGCTACACCTTC. This encodes CASSYVQEGYTF.

J is TRBJ2-3 and V is TRBV20-1, with 9 bases matching TRBD2. Germline loops: CDR1 DFQATT, CDR2 SNEGSKA (reference sequence). CDR3 length: 14 residues. The CDR3 spells CGVRERGGTDTQYF. The CDR3 DNA is TGCGGTGTTCGAGAGCGGGGGGGCACAGATACGCAGTATTTT.

The genes are TRBV18 and TRBJ2-5, with 11 positions matching TRBD2. CDR1 KGHSH and CDR2 LQKENI come from the germline V gene. The CDR3 length is 18 residues. The V and J ends lost 0 bases and 4 bases, in that order; junction bases with no gene match: 10. This chain's CDR3 is CASSPPSVAGGPLETQYF. CDR3 sequence (DNA): TGTGCCAGCTCACCACCCTCCGTAGCGGGGGGGCCCCTAGAGACCCAGTACTTC.

There are a few counts of this clonotype. This chain connects TRBV6-2 or TRBV6-3 to TRBJ2-7; D is uncertain. CDR3 length: 16 residues. Trimming cost V 6 bases and J 0 bases, with 18 bases left between them. Germline V lookup: CDR1 MNHEY, CDR2 SVGEGT. The CDR3 is CASSSSRQAYSYEQYF. The CDR3 DNA reads as TGTGCCAGCAGCTCTAGTCGGCAGGCGTACTCCTACGAGCAGTACTTC.

The gene calls are TRBV20-1 and TRBJ2-5; 8 bases map to TRBD2. The better agreement between TRBJ2-7 and the DNA end casts doubt on the J call. The CDR3 consists of 13 residues. Germline CDR1 is DFQATT and CDR2 is SNEGSKA (reference sequence). CDR3 region: CSARGLAIHEQYF. In DNA, the CDR3 is TGCAGTGCTAGAGGACTAGCGATTCACGAGCAGTACTTC.

J is TRBJ2-7 and V is TRBV19; TRBD2 might be the D (6 bases). CDR3 size: 12 residues. CDR1 and CDR2 (germline): LNHDA, SQIVND (reference sequence). Trimming took 6 bases from V and 6 from J, leaving 12 bases between them. Written as DNA, the CDR3 is TGTGCCAGTAGCGGGAGTTTGGGCGAGCAGTACTTC. It specifies CASSGSLGEQYF.

The CDR3 DNA follows: TGTGCCGTGACTAGCGGGGCCTCCTACGAGCAGTACTTC. It encodes CAVTSGASYEQYF. The genes are TRBV10-3 and TRBJ2-7, with 11 positions matching TRBD2. The CDR3 loop spans 13 amino acids. Germline CDR1 reads ENHRY; CDR2 reads SYGVKD. With V trimmed by 11 bases and J by 0 bases, 3 bases remained unmatched.

V and J are TRBV27 and TRBJ2-1; unclear D gene. V was cut by 2 bases and J by 8 bases, with 16 bases left in between. CDR1 is MNHEY and CDR2 is SMNVEV in the germline V gene (reference sequence). The CDR3 consists of 15 residues. CDR3 in DNA: TGTGCCAGCAGTTTAGGGCGCGGTTGGGGATATGAGCAGTTCTTC. This encodes CASSLGRGWGYEQFF.

This CDR3 reads CASSLQGYQETQYF. For the CDR3, the DNA is TGTGCCAGCAGCTTACAGGGGTATCAAGAGACCCAGTACTTC. The gene calls are TRBV11-2 and TRBJ2-5; TRBD1 is a possible D gene (6 bases). The CDR3 extends over 14 amino acids. V lost 2 bases and J lost 2, with 9 bases in between. Germline V CDR1 and CDR2: SGHAT, FQNNGV.

This clonotype was found once. One end of the junction varies from germline; a read error may be responsible. The rearrangement joins TRBV7-9 to TRBJ2-3; the D gene is possibly TRBD1 (5 bases). CDR3 length: 14 amino acids. Looked up from germline, CDR1 is SEHNR and CDR2 is FQNEAQ (reference sequence). This chain's CDR3 is CASGLDQGTDTQYF. The CDR3, as DNA: TGTGCCAGCGGCTTAGATCAGGGTACAGATACGCAGTATTTT.

This rearrangement joins TRBV30 to TRBJ1-1, with TRBD1 as a possible D gene (5 bases). This CDR3 has 12 residues. CDR1 and CDR2 (germline): GTSNPN, SVGIG (reference sequence). The V end lost 4 bases, the J end lost 5 bases, and 11 bases lay between the germline ends. The CDR3 region is CAWNQGRTEAFF. The CDR3, as DNA: TGTGCCTGGAACCAGGGAAGGACTGAAGCTTTCTTT.

Points on this clonotype: Just one base apart from a much larger clone, this may be a read error. The J gene is TRBJ2-3, the V gene TRBV11-2; D gene unclear. The CDR3 contains 16 residues. The ends were cut back, 0 bases at V and 0 bases at J, with 10 bases in the middle. CDR1 and CDR2 (germline): SGHAT, FQNNGV. The CDR3 spells CASSLELVASTDTQYF. The CDR3 coding sequence is TGTGCCAGCAGCTTAGAGCTAGTGGCAAGCACAGATACGCAGTATTTT.

The V gene is TRBV9, the J gene TRBJ2-7; D is possibly TRBD1 (7 bases). This CDR3 has 16 residues. The germline V gene encodes CDR1 SGDLS and CDR2 YYNGEE. Trimming left V 4 bases short and J 4 bases short, with 21 bases between. The CDR3 here is CASSPQGGGNVYEQYF. As DNA, the CDR3 is TGTGCCAGCAGCCCCCAAGGGGGCGGGAACGTGTACGAGCAGTACTTC.

The J gene is TRBJ1-2, the V gene TRBV30; the D is unclear. V dropped 3 bases and J dropped 8 bases, with 16 bases sitting between them. The CDR3 consists of 13 residues. The germline V gene has CDR1 GTSNPN and CDR2 SVGIG (reference sequence). The CDR3 loop is CAWSPGSGLGYTF. The CDR3 region has the DNA TGTGCCTGGAGCCCGGGGTCCGGTCTAGGCTACACCTTC.

The chain combines TRBV5-1 with TRBJ2-7; 8 bases line up with TRBD2. This CDR3 has 16 residues. The trim removed 3 bases at V and 2 bases at J, leaving 10 bases unmatched. Germline V gene data show CDR1 as SGHRS and CDR2 as YFSETQ. Here the CDR3 DNA reads TGCGCCAGCAGCTCAACCTTAGCGGGGAGAACCTACGAGCAGTACTTC. Its protein product is CASSSTLAGRTYEQYF.

V and J are TRBV10-3 and TRBJ2-5, with D perhaps TRBD2 (5 bases). V was clipped by 6 bases and J by 7 bases, with 15 bases between them. There are 13 residues in the CDR3. Germline V lookup: CDR1 ENHRY, CDR2 SYGVKD. CDR3 in DNA: TGTGCCATCAGCGACGGGATTCCGGGGACCCAGTACTTC. It encodes CAISDGIPGTQYF.